Sequencing of this T cell receptor (beta chain) was carried out in a study of cytotoxic CD8 clonotypes in ibrutinib-treated CLL. About the study: In all, about eleven patients were relapsed/refractory, some 14 were treatment-naive and 17 were IGHV unmutated. Responses: about 25 partial, 2 complete; after median around 70 months, around 15 stayed remitted, roughly 12 progressed. Study-level points and caveats: The times at which samples were taken varied between sustained-remission and progressing patients.

Target depth was 1 in 200,000 to 1 in 1 million T cells, about 10x per clonotype. Profiling relied on immunoSEQ multiplex PCR, and the TCRdb table lists in-frame clones only, not all of them. The profile shows about 140,000 clones, around 84% of them singletons. The CDR3 is 13 residues long. Germline lookup yields CDR1 SGHVS and CDR2 FNYEAQ. With 1 base removed from V and 6 bases from J, the gap between germline ends came to 8 bases. About this clone: Its target is unknown.

This chain joins TRBV7-6 and TRBJ2-3; D unresolved. The source material was PBMCs, sampled after 36 months of ibrutinib treatment. The sequence derives from a human donor with chronic lymphocytic leukemia. CDR3 nucleotides: TGTGCCAGCAGCTTAGGGATGGGGGATACGCAGTATTTT. This codes for CASSLGMGDTQYF.